This T cell receptor beta chain emerged from a study of patients and donors after allogeneic stem cell transplantation. One entry per CDR3 protein, called by TCRdb with MiXCR from the RT-PCR reads. The profile shows roughly 190,000 distinct CDR3 sequences, 41% of them singletons. Trimming removed 4 bases at V and 4 bases at J, with 13 bases between. The CDR3 spans 14 residues. In germline, CDR1 is LGHNA, CDR2 YSLEER. This clonotype was seen more than once but under ten times. This chain connects TRBV4-3 to TRBJ1-1; D is ambiguous. The specimen was blood, either unsorted or a sorted T cell fraction (not recorded which). The sequence derives from a human donor who was either an allogeneic HSCT recipient or a stem cell or donor lymphocyte infusion donor (not recorded which). It is not recorded whose cells these are; they may come from a transplant donor. CDR3 nucleotides: TGCGCCAGCAGCCCGGTGGTGTCGGGCACTGAAGCTTTCTTT. This sequence encodes CASSPVVSGTEAFF.